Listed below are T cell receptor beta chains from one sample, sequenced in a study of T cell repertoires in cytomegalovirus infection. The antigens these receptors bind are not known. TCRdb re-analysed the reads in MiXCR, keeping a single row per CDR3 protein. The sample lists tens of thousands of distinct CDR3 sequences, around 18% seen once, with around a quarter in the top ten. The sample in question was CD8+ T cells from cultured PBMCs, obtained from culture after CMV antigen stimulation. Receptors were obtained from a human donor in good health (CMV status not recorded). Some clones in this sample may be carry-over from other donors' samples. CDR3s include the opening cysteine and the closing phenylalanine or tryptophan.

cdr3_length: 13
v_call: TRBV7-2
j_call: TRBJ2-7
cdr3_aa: CASRPTGAYEQYF

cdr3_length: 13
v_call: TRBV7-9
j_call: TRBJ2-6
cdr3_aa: CASSPRGANVLTF

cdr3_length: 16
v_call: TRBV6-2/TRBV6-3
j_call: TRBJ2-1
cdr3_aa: CASSEALSSPYNEQFF

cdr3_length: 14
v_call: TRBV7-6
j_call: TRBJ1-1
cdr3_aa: CASSFLALNTEAFF

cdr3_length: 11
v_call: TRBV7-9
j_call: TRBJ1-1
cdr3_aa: CASSLQRAAFF

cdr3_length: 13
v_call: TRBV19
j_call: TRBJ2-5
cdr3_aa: CASSIIEGETQYF

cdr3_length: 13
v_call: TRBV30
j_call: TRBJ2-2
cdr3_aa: CAWSVGYTGELFF

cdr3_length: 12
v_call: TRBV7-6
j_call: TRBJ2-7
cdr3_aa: CASSDQGTEQYF

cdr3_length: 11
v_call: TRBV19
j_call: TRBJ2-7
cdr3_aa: CAREKTYEQYF

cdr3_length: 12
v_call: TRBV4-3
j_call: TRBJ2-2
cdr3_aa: CASSQDGRELFF

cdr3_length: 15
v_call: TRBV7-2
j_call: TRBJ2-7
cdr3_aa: CASSPRADFSYEQYF

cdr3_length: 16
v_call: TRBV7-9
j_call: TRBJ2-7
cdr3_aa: CASSSIPSGNPYEQYF

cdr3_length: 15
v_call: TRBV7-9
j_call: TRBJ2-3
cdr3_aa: CASSPSGSSTDTQYF

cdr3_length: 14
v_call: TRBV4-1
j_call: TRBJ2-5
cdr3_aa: CASSQVTGRETQYF

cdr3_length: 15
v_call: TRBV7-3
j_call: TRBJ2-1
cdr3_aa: CASSRTSGIYNEQFF

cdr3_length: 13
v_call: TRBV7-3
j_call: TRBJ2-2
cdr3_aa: CASSWRFPGELFF

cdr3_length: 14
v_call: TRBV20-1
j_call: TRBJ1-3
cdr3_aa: CSALHAYSGNTIYF

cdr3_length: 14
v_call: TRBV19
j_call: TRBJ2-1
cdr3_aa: CASSIGTGGGEQFF

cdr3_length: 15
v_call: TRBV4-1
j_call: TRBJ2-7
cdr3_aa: CASSQVRDGTYEQYF

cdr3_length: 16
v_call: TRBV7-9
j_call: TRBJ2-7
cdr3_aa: CASSLVQTSGAYEQYF

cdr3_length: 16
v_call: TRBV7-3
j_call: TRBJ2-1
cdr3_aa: CASSTSGTPGGNEQFF

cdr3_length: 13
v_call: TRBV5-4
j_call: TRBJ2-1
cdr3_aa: CASSKPLEGEQFF

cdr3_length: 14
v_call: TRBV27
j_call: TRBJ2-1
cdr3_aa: CASSFQQGAREQFF

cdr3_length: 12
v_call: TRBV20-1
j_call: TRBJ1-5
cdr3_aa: CSARQNGQPQHF